Listed below are T cell receptor beta chains from one sample, sequenced in a study of T cells in Graves' hyperthyroidism and ophthalmopathy. TCRdb reprocessed the multiplex PCR reads via MiXCR and lists one record per CDR3 protein. The sample consists of roughly 640,000 distinct CDR3 sequences, approximately 15% of them appearing once. Sequenced input: blood. These receptors all come from a woman in her forties with Graves' ophthalmopathy. Each CDR3 is given with its conserved first and last residue. D genes are given only for firm matches. The size entry is marked missing in some rows and otherwise reads once, few, many or a size class.

length,V,size,J,D,DNA,CDR3
17,TRBV2,NA,TRBJ1-1,TRBD1,TGTGCCAGCAGTGTGAGGACAGGGGGCGCGGTGAACACTGAAGCTTTCTTT,CASSVRTGGAVNTEAFF
14,TRBV20-1,many,TRBJ2-1,TRBD2,TGCAGTGCTCGGACTAGCGGGAGGGGAAATGAGCAGTTCTTC,CSARTSGRGNEQFF
12,TRBV20-1,few,TRBJ2-7,NA,TGCAGTGCTAGGGACAGACAATACGAGCAGTACTTC,CSARDRQYEQYF
12,TRBV2,few,TRBJ2-5,NA,TGTGCCAGCAGTGACCCACAAGAGACCCAGTACTTC,CASSDPQETQYF
14,TRBV5-1,few,TRBJ2-3,NA,TGTGCCAGCAGCGCGGGACAGAGCACAGATACGCAGTATTTT,CASSAGQSTDTQYF
16,TRBV2,many,TRBJ2-5,TRBD2,TGTGCCAGCAGTGCATCTAGCGGGAGGAGGCAAGAGACCCAGTACTTC,CASSASSGRRQETQYF
17,TRBV14,NA,TRBJ2-1,TRBD2,TGTGCCAGCAGCCAAGAGGCAGGTAGCGGGGCCTACAATGAGCAGTTCTTC,CASSQEAGSGAYNEQFF
14,TRBV5-5,many,TRBJ1-2,TRBD1,TGTGCCAGCAGCTTGCATACAGGGGACTATGGCTACACCTTC,CASSLHTGDYGYTF
14,TRBV5-1,NA,TRBJ1-1,NA,TGCGCCAGCAGCTACGACTTTAGGAGCACTGAAGCTTTCTTT,CASSYDFRSTEAFF
14,TRBV5-1,once,TRBJ2-7,NA,TGCGCCAGCAGCGTGACTTGGGGGAGCTACGAGCAGTACTTC,CASSVTWGSYEQYF
16,TRBV10-2,once,TRBJ2-2,TRBD2,TGCGCCAGCAGGGAAATAGCGGGAGAGGGGACCGGGGAGCTGTTTTTT,CASREIAGEGTGELFF
13,TRBV7-8,many,TRBJ2-1,NA,TGTGCAACCCAACAGTTAGATAGGGATGAGCAGTTCTTC,CATQQLDRDEQFF
17,TRBV28,many,TRBJ2-1,NA,TGTGCCAGCAGTCGACCAGGAGCTAGCGTAACCTACAATGAGCAGTTCTTC,CASSRPGASVTYNEQFF
16,TRBV4-2,NA,TRBJ1-4,TRBD1,TGTGCCAGCAGCCAAGAACAGGGGTTAGCTAATGAAAAACTGTTTTTT,CASSQEQGLANEKLFF
15,TRBV12-3/TRBV12-4,NA,TRBJ2-2,NA,TGTGCCAGCAGTTTACGGCCGGGAGTGGCCGGGGAGCTGTTTTTT,CASSLRPGVAGELFF
15,TRBV2,many,TRBJ2-1,TRBD2,TGTGCCAGCAGCCCCCAGCGGGGCAACTACAATGAGCAGTTCTTC,CASSPQRGNYNEQFF
13,TRBV10-2,NA,TRBJ2-7,TRBD1,TGCGCCAGCCTCGGGACAGCAACCTACGAGCAGTACTTC,CASLGTATYEQYF
15,TRBV28,few,TRBJ1-2,TRBD1,TGTGCCAGCAGTTCTCCGGGACAGGGGGAATATGGCTACACCTTC,CASSSPGQGEYGYTF
11,TRBV20-1,many,TRBJ1-1,NA,TGCAGTGCTAGTGTATTCACTGAAGCTTTCTTT,CSASVFTEAFF
12,TRBV5-6,many,TRBJ1-6,NA,TGTGCCAGCAGACAGGGTAATTCACCCCTCCACTTT,CASRQGNSPLHF
18,TRBV2,NA,TRBJ2-3,TRBD1,TGTGCCAGCAGCTTGGCCCGACAGGGGATAGATAATACAGATACGCAGTATTTT,CASSLARQGIDNTDTQYF
13,TRBV5-1,many,TRBJ1-1,NA,TGCGCCAGCAGGATTGGGGTCGACACTGAAGCTTTCTTT,CASRIGVDTEAFF
16,TRBV12-3/TRBV12-4,many,TRBJ2-4,TRBD2,TGTGCCAGCAGTTTTTCACTAGCGGGAGCGGGAGGCATTCAGTACTTC,CASSFSLAGAGGIQYF
18,TRBV12-3/TRBV12-4,few,TRBJ2-1,TRBD2,TGTGCCAGCAGCAAACTAGCGGGGGGGCCGTCAATATACAATGAGCAGTTCTTC,CASSKLAGGPSIYNEQFF
17,TRBV5-5,many,TRBJ2-3,TRBD2,TGTGCCAGCAGCCGCCGGACTAGCGGTCCTAGCACAGATACGCAGTATTTT,CASSRRTSGPSTDTQYF
14,TRBV5-5,many,TRBJ1-1,NA,TGTGCCAGCGGAAAAGGGACATCAAACACTGAAGCTTTCTTT,CASGKGTSNTEAFF
16,TRBV5-1,NA,TRBJ1-3,NA,TGCACCAGCAGCTTGGGTACGCAGGGTTCTGGAAACACCATATATTTT,CTSSLGTQGSGNTIYF
15,TRBV6-5,once,TRBJ2-3,TRBD2,TGTGCCAGCAGTTACCACCCTAGCGGAGAAGATACGCAGTATTTT,CASSYHPSGEDTQYF
14,TRBV7-9,many,TRBJ1-3,TRBD1,TGTGCCAGCAGCCCGGACAGGGCTGGAAACACCATATATTTT,CASSPDRAGNTIYF
18,TRBV4-1,NA,TRBJ1-5,TRBD1,TGCGCCAGCAGCCAATCCCCGGGGACAGGGTCGAGCAATCAGCCCCAGCATTTT,CASSQSPGTGSSNQPQHF
15,TRBV28,NA,TRBJ1-5,NA,TGTGCCAGCAGTTCCCCGGGGGCGGGCAATCAGCCCCAGCATTTT,CASSSPGAGNQPQHF
13,TRBV28,NA,TRBJ2-7,NA,TGTGCCAGCAGCCAAGCTAACTCCTACGAGCAGTACTTC,CASSQANSYEQYF
14,TRBV7-2,many,TRBJ2-2,TRBD2,TGTGCCGGCGAAAAAGCGGGGGGGCCCGGGGAGCTGTTTTTT,CAGEKAGGPGELFF
16,TRBV18,many,TRBJ1-5,NA,TGTGCCAGCTCACCACCCGGCAGGCTAGAGGGTCAGCCCCAGCATTTT,CASSPPGRLEGQPQHF
14,TRBV11-1,many,TRBJ2-5,NA,TGTGCCAGCAGCCGAGTACTAGGGGAAGAGACCCAGTACTTC,CASSRVLGEETQYF
15,TRBV4-1,few,TRBJ1-5,TRBD1,TGCGCCAGCAGTCGAGGACAGGGAGAAGGTCAGCCCCAGCATTTT,CASSRGQGEGQPQHF
16,TRBV27,many,TRBJ2-1,NA,TGTGCCAGCAGTCCTGCTTCCCCCCCCCCCTACAATGAGCAGTTCTTC,CASSPASPPPYNEQFF
15,TRBV20-1,NA,TRBJ2-3,NA,TGCAGTGCTAGACCCCCCGACAGAAGCACAGATACGCAGTATTTT,CSARPPDRSTDTQYF
12,TRBV7-8,many,TRBJ1-2,NA,TGTGCCAGCAGCAGGCCCGGGGATGGCTACACCTTC,CASSRPGDGYTF
15,TRBV9,NA,TRBJ2-7,NA,TGTGCCAGCAGCGTAGCCCCCGGGACCCTTTACGAGCAGTACTTC,CASSVAPGTLYEQYF
13,TRBV11-2,many,TRBJ1-2,TRBD1,TGTGCCAGCAGCCCAGGACAGGACTATGGCTACACCTTC,CASSPGQDYGYTF
14,TRBV18,many,TRBJ2-5,NA,TGTGCCAGCTCACCAGAGGAGGCCGGGGAGACCCAGTACTTC,CASSPEEAGETQYF
16,TRBV3-1,many,TRBJ2-7,NA,TGTGCCAGCAGCCAGGGAAACGGCGGTTTAACCTACGAGCAGTACTTC,CASSQGNGGLTYEQYF
14,TRBV29-1,many,TRBJ1-1,NA,TGCAGCGCTATGCTTCAGGCCCCGAACACTGAAGCTTTCTTT,CSAMLQAPNTEAFF
15,TRBV18,many,TRBJ2-5,TRBD2,TGTGCCAGCTTCCGGACTAGCGGCCTCGCGGAGACCCAGTACTTC,CASFRTSGLAETQYF
16,TRBV11-2,many,TRBJ1-2,NA,TGTGCCAGCAGCTTAGAAGGGACGGAAACTAACTATGGCTACACCTTC,CASSLEGTETNYGYTF
15,TRBV20-1,many,TRBJ2-7,NA,TGCAGTGCTCGGACGGGACTCCAGTCAACGCACGAGCAGTACTTC,CSARTGLQSTHEQYF